This passage covers 19 T cell receptor beta chains from one sample sequenced in a study of blood T cell repertoires in COVID-19. Method: immunoSEQ multiplex PCR; TCRdb's copy keeps in-frame clones and lacks some. This sample has about 110,000 clones, with roughly 85% found just once. The sequenced material came from peripheral blood. The receptors originated from a human donor in a cohort sampled during active COVID-19.

The V gene is TRBV18, the J gene TRBJ2-5; TRBD1 aligns across 7 bases. The CDR3 has 16 amino acids. V lost 3 bases to trimming and J lost 5 bases; unmatched junction nucleotides: 12. The germline V gene encodes CDR1 KGHSH and CDR2 LQKENI. The CDR3, as DNA: TGTGCCAGCTCACCCCGGGACAGACAGATCAAGGAGACCCAGTACTTC. It yields the protein CASSPRDRQIKETQYF.

The J gene is TRBJ1-5, the V gene TRBV2; 8 bases are a match to TRBD1. Germline values: CDR1 SNHLY, CDR2 FYNNEI. The CDR3 is 15 amino acids. The V gene end was trimmed by 7 bases and the J gene end by 6 bases; junction bases not matched to a gene: 11. CDR3 nucleotide sequence: TGTGCCAGCAAGTTGGACAGGGAGGATTCTCAGCCCCAGCATTTT. Translated, it gives CASKLDREDSQPQHF.

The chain carries TRBV3-1 (or the pseudogene TRBV3-2) and TRBJ2-3, with TRBD2 matching 7 bases. The CDR3 runs 16 residues. The germline CDR1 and CDR2 sequences are LGHDT and YNNKEL (reference sequence). The trim removed 0 bases at V and 0 bases at J, leaving 3 bases unmatched. The CDR3 coding sequence is TGTGCCAGCAGCCAAGAACTAGCGACTAGCACAGATACGCAGTATTTT. It specifies CASSQELATSTDTQYF.

In its sample, this clone was seen once. The chain couples TRBV12-5 to TRBJ2-1; 10 bases agree with TRBD1. The CDR3 runs to 15 residues. J lost 7 bases, V lost 6 bases, and 9 bases had no gene match. The V gene's germline CDR1 is LGHNT and CDR2 FRNRAP. CDR3 protein: CASGSGTGASNEQFF. In DNA, the CDR3 is TGTGCTAGTGGATCCGGGACAGGGGCGTCGAATGAGCAGTTCTTC.

This sequence joins TRBV9 and TRBJ2-7, with 10 bases matching TRBD1. The CDR3 is 16 amino acids. CDR1 and CDR2 (germline): SGDLS, YYNGEE. J was trimmed by 5 bases and V by 4 bases; bases with no gene match: 12. The CDR3 bases are TGTGCCAGCAGCCCAACCAGGACAGGGGGTACGAACGAGCAGTACTTC. Translation gives CASSPTRTGGTNEQYF.

This chain connects TRBV27 to TRBJ2-7; 7 bases map to TRBD1. The germline CDR1 and CDR2 sequences are MNHEY and SMNVEV (reference sequence). J gave up 3 bases and V 5 bases, and 13 bases lay outside the gene matches. The CDR3 sequence is 16 residues long. The CDR3 nucleotides read TGTGCCAGCAGTCCCTACTCCGGGACAGTTTACTACGAGCAGTACTTC. Residues: CASSPYSGTVYYEQYF.

The chain has TRBV10-3 and TRBJ2-3, with D unresolved. CDR3 length equals 15 residues. The V gene lost 8 bases and the J gene lost 1 base, with 16 bases spanning the gap. Germline values: CDR1 ENHRY, CDR2 SYGVKD. This CDR3 is CAICPAGGRTDTQYF. CDR3 coding DNA: TGTGCCATCTGTCCGGCCGGCGGCCGCACAGATACGCAGTATTTT.

This clone was observed a few times. The chain carries TRBV7-9 and TRBJ2-7, with D tentatively TRBD1 (6 bases). V dropped 1 base and J dropped 0 bases, with 16 bases sitting between them. CDR3 length: 17 residues. The germline gives CDR1 SEHNR, CDR2 FQNEAQ (reference sequence). The CDR3 reads CASSLGFGTTSSYEQYF. CDR3 sequence (DNA): TGTGCCAGCAGCTTAGGTTTCGGGACAACCTCCTCCTACGAGCAGTACTTC.

The chain recombines TRBV19 with TRBJ1-1; 7 positions match TRBD1. The length of the CDR3 is 15 residues. Germline lookup yields CDR1 LNHDA and CDR2 SQIVND (reference sequence). V lost 5 bases, J lost 0 bases, and 6 bases stayed unmatched. CDR3 region: CASSSRTGLNTEAFF. The CDR3 nucleotides are TGTGCCAGTAGTTCCAGGACAGGCTTGAACACTGAAGCTTTCTTT.

The rearrangement links TRBV14 to TRBJ1-2; D possibly corresponds to TRBD1 (6 bases). From germline, CDR1 is SGHDN and CDR2 FVKESK. Trimming left V 0 bases short and J 5 bases short, with 16 bases between. The CDR3 totals 16 residues. CDR3: CASSQDFFGTPYGYTF. CDR3 in DNA: TGTGCCAGCAGCCAAGATTTCTTTGGGACACCTTATGGCTACACCTTC.

This chain connects TRBV7-9 to TRBJ2-1, with D hard to call. The germline V gene encodes CDR1 SEHNR and CDR2 FQNEAQ (reference sequence). V lost 4 bases and J 4 bases, leaving 17 bases between the germline ends. The CDR3 runs to 16 residues. DNA for the CDR3: TGTGCCAGCAGCTCCGCCACCCAGACTGATTACAATGAGCAGTTCTTC. Its protein product is CASSSATQTDYNEQFF.

V and J are TRBV23-1 and TRBJ1-2; D is uncertain. TRBV23-1 counts as an open reading frame of uncertain function. V lost 0 bases, J lost 2 bases, and 10 bases lay in between. The CDR3 spans 15 residues. CDR3 DNA sequence: TGCGCCAGCAGTCAATCTTCAAACAGCAACTATGGCTACACCTTC. It translates to CASSQSSNSNYGYTF.

The V and J genes are TRBV5-6 and TRBJ1-1, with 7 bases matching TRBD1. The CDR3 contains 15 residues. CDR1 SGHDT and CDR2 YYEEEE come from the germline V gene. Losses at the gene ends were 2 bases for V and 3 bases for J; bases not matched to a gene: 7. The CDR3 DNA is TGTGCCAGCAGCTTTATATCCAGGGGGGACACTGAAGCTTTCTTT. This encodes CASSFISRGDTEAFF.

The chain recombines TRBV7-2 with TRBJ2-2; no definite D call. Per germline, CDR1 SGHTA and CDR2 FQGNSA. CDR3 size: 14 residues. With 0 bases removed from V and 6 bases from J, the gap between germline ends came to 8 bases. This chain's CDR3 is CASSLAFLSGELFF. The CDR3 DNA sequence: TGTGCCAGCAGCTTAGCCTTCCTGTCCGGGGAGCTGTTTTTT.

The chain combines TRBV6-5 with TRBJ1-4; D possibly corresponds to TRBD1 (5 bases). This CDR3 region has 15 residues. Trimming left V 7 bases short and J 5 bases short, with 17 bases between. Per germline, CDR1 MNHEY and CDR2 SVGAGI. The CDR3 reads CASTWRGGRNEKLFF. The CDR3 bases are TGTGCCAGCACTTGGAGGGGAGGTCGCAATGAAAAACTGTTTTTT.

This chain connects TRBV5-1 to TRBJ2-3; 11 positions agree with TRBD2. Germline V gene data show CDR1 as SGHRS and CDR2 as YFSETQ. The CDR3 has 15 residues. V lost 2 bases, J lost 2 bases, and 1 base stayed unmatched. DNA for the CDR3: TGCGCCAGCAGCTTTAGCGGGGGGGCCACAGATACGCAGTATTTT. Its translation: CASSFSGGATDTQYF.

This chain joins TRBV2 and TRBJ1-1; D unresolved. V lost 7 bases to trimming and J lost 0 bases, with 12 bases between them. Germline CDR1 and CDR2: SNHLY and FYNNEI. This CDR3 is built from 14 residues. In nucleotides, the CDR3 is TGTGCCAGCACCATACAGACTATGAACACTGAAGCTTTCTTT. Translation: CASTIQTMNTEAFF.

The rearrangement uses TRBV5-4 and TRBJ1-1; 7 bases are shared with TRBD1. CDR3 length: 14 residues. Germline loops: CDR1 SGHNT, CDR2 YYREEE (reference sequence). After removal of 4 bases from V and 7 bases from J, the junction contained 10 bases not matched to a gene. In DNA form, the CDR3 reads TGTGCCAGCAGCCCCTGGGGGACAGAAGTTGAAGCTTTCTTT. Residues: CASSPWGTEVEAFF.

The chain couples TRBV25-1 to TRBJ2-5; 7 bases align to TRBD2. CDR1 is MGHDK and CDR2 is SYGVNS in the germline V gene. This CDR3 is 14 amino acids long. J was trimmed by 0 bases and V by 5 bases; bases with no gene match: 3. The CDR3 loop is CASSTAGDQETQYF. The CDR3 coding sequence is TGTGCCAGCAGTACGGCGGGGGACCAAGAGACCCAGTACTTC.